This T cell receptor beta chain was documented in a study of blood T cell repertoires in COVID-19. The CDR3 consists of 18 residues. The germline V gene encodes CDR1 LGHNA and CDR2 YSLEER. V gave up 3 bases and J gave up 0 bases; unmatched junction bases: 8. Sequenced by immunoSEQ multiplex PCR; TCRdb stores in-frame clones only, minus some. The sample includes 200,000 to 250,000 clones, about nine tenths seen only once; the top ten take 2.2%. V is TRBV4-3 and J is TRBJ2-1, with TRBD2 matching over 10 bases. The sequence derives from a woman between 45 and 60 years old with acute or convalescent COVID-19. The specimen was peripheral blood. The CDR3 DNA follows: TGCGCCAGCAGCCAGGATCTAGCGGGAGCCAGCTCCTACAATGAGCAGTTCTTC. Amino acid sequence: CASSQDLAGASSYNEQFF.